A single sample is the source of the 18 T cell receptor beta chains below, sequenced in a study of T cell changes during pregnancy in multiple sclerosis. The method was immunoSEQ multiplex PCR; TCRdb's version includes in-frame clones alone and lacks a portion of them. This table holds about 36,000 clones, around 89% found once. The sequencing here drew on CD4+ T cells from peripheral blood mononuclear cells, taken in the first trimester of pregnancy. The receptors were sampled from a female donor with multiple sclerosis, enrolled in a pregnancy study.

V usage is TRBV10-3 and J usage is TRBJ1-1; D not resolved. The V end lost 3 bases, the J end lost 6 bases, and 8 bases lay between the germline ends. This CDR3 has 12 amino acids. In germline, CDR1 is ENHRY, CDR2 SYGVKD. The CDR3 region has the DNA TGTGCCATCAGTGATATGAGGGCTGAAGCTTTCTTT. Translation gives CAISDMRAEAFF.

The chain joins TRBV29-1 to TRBJ1-1, with 10 bases lining up with TRBD1. The V gene's germline CDR1 is SQVTM and CDR2 ANQGSEA. This CDR3 is built from 15 residues. J was trimmed by 1 base and V by 6 bases; bases with no gene match: 8. This CDR3 is CSVTGTGAGNTEAFF. The CDR3 DNA reads as TGCAGCGTAACCGGGACAGGGGCCGGGAACACTGAAGCTTTCTTT.

The gene calls are TRBV30 and TRBJ1-4, with a possible D match to TRBD1 (5 bases). Trimming stripped 3 bases from V and 6 bases from J, with 14 bases between. CDR3 length equals 14 residues. Germline V gene sequence: CDR1 GTSNPN, CDR2 SVGIG (reference sequence). CDR3 region: CAWSAGWPHEKLFF. The CDR3 bases are TGTGCCTGGAGCGCAGGGTGGCCTCATGAAAAACTGTTTTTT.

This chain uses TRBV7-9 with TRBJ1-6; D gene unclear. The CDR3 has 13 residues. CDR1 SEHNR and CDR2 FQNEAQ come from the germline V gene (reference sequence). The V end lost 7 bases, the J end lost 8 bases, and 12 bases lay between the germline ends. Here the CDR3 reads CASKPHGDSPLHF. The CDR3 nucleotides read TGTGCCAGCAAACCCCACGGGGATTCACCCCTCCACTTT.

This clone has only one observation. This chain links TRBV7-8 with TRBJ2-1; TRBD1 aligns across 7 bases. After removal of 5 bases from V and 12 bases from J, the junction contained 7 bases not matched to a gene. The length of the CDR3 is 12 residues. Germline-derived CDR1 and CDR2 are SGHVS and FQNEAQ. The CDR3 reads CASSPDRRGQFF. CDR3 bases: TGTGCCAGCAGCCCGGACAGGCGAGGGCAGTTCTTC.

The chain uses TRBV5-5 and TRBJ1-1; 10 nucleotides line up with TRBD1. Germline assignment: CDR1 SGHKS and CDR2 YYEKEE (reference sequence). The V segment lost 4 bases and the J segment 4 bases; nucleotides outside the gene matches: 7. The CDR3 totals 15 residues. This CDR3 reads CASSPIGTGATEAFF. The CDR3 DNA follows: TGTGCCAGCAGCCCAATCGGGACAGGGGCCACTGAAGCTTTCTTT. Full variable domain (remainder filled in from reference TRBV5-5 and TRBJ1-1): DAGVTQSPTHLIKTRGQQVTLRCSPISGHKSVSWYQQVLGQGPQFIFQYYEKEERGRGNFPDRFSARQFPNYSSELNVNALLLGDSALYLCASSPIGTGATEAFFGQGTRLTVV.

The V and J genes are TRBV5-6 and TRBJ2-7; 11 bases match TRBD1. In germline, CDR1 is SGHDT, CDR2 YYEEEE. After removal of 5 bases from V and 4 bases from J, the junction contained 11 bases not matched to a gene. There are 16 residues in the CDR3. The CDR3 reads CASRAGTGGSGYEQYF. Here the CDR3 DNA reads TGTGCCAGCAGAGCCGGGACAGGGGGTTCCGGATACGAGCAGTACTTC.

The chain recombines TRBV11-3 with TRBJ2-3; 12 bases map to TRBD2. Trimming removed 4 bases from V and 0 bases from J; junction bases left unmatched: 2. The CDR3 sequence is 16 residues long. Germline V gene sequence: CDR1 SGHNT, CDR2 YENEEA. The CDR3 coding sequence is TGTGCCAGCAGCTCTGGACTAGCGGGGAGCACAGATACGCAGTATTTT. Amino acid sequence: CASSSGLAGSTDTQYF.

J is TRBJ2-5 and V is TRBV5-4, with D tentatively TRBD1 (5 bases). Trimming stripped 1 base from V and 5 bases from J, with 9 bases between. The CDR3 loop spans 13 amino acids. Germline-derived CDR1 and CDR2 are SGHNT and YYREEE (reference sequence). CDR3: CASSLQGVETQYF. As DNA, the CDR3 is TGTGCCAGCAGCTTGCAAGGGGTGGAGACCCAGTACTTC. Supplemented by reference TRBV5-4 and TRBJ2-5, the full variable domain reads ETGVTQSPTHLIKTRGQQVTLRCSSQSGHNTVSWYQQALGQGPQFIFQYYREEENGRGNFPPRFSGLQFPNYSSELNVNALELDDSALYLCASSLQGVETQYFGPGTRLLVL.

The J gene is TRBJ1-2, the V gene TRBV6-1; possibly TRBD1 for D (5 bases). The CDR3 spans 14 residues. The V and J ends lost 3 bases and 5 bases respectively, with 13 bases between them. From germline, CDR1 is MNHNS and CDR2 SASEGT. CDR3 coding DNA: TGTGCCAGCAGTGAGGGAGGGGCGCAATATGGCTACACCTTC. This gives the protein CASSEGGAQYGYTF.

V gene TRBV30 combines with J gene TRBJ1-3; no firm D call. The V gene lost 2 bases and the J gene lost 0 bases, with 8 bases spanning the gap. The CDR3 has 14 residues. Germline V gene data show CDR1 as GTSNPN and CDR2 as SVGIG (reference sequence). The CDR3 reads CAWSRDTSGNTIYF. As DNA, the CDR3 is TGTGCCTGGAGTCGAGATACCTCTGGAAACACCATATATTTT.

The J gene is TRBJ2-1, the V gene TRBV2; 15 nucleotides match TRBD2. The germline V gene encodes CDR1 SNHLY and CDR2 FYNNEI. This CDR3 is built from 16 residues. V shed 6 bases, J shed 5 bases, and the junction held 5 bases outside the gene matches. The CDR3 reads CASRGTSGRKNNEQFF. The CDR3 nucleotides are TGTGCCAGCAGGGGGACTAGCGGGAGGAAGAACAATGAGCAGTTCTTC.

This chain uses TRBV28 with TRBJ2-2, with 10 bases identical to TRBD1. Trimming cost V 3 bases and J 3 bases; bases outside gene matches: 7. The CDR3 consists of 17 residues. CDR1 is MDHEN, CDR2 SYDVKM, per germline. CDR3 loop: CASSFSTGGADTGELFF. CDR3 bases: TGTGCCAGCAGTTTCTCGACAGGGGGCGCCGACACCGGGGAGCTGTTTTTT.

The chain carries TRBV5-4 and TRBJ2-7; 8 bases are a match to TRBD1. This CDR3 has 14 amino acids. Germline V CDR1 and CDR2: SGHNT, YYREEE (reference sequence). J lost 5 bases, V lost 6 bases, and 10 bases had no gene match. CDR3 sequence: CASTRGQGRHEQYF. CDR3 nucleotide sequence: TGTGCCAGCACCCGAGGACAGGGTAGGCACGAGCAGTACTTC.

The rearrangement uses TRBV15 and TRBJ1-1; D is unclear. The CDR3 consists of 15 residues. CDR1 is LNHNV, CDR2 YYDKDF, per germline (reference sequence). V gave up 9 bases and J gave up 1 base, with 18 bases separating them. DNA for the CDR3: TGTGCCACTTCGTGGGGAGGGCGGAGGAACACTGAAGCTTTCTTT. It yields the protein CATSWGGRRNTEAFF.

This clone is a singleton in its sample. The gene calls are TRBV2 and TRBJ2-1, with 14 bases identical to TRBD2. Germline-derived CDR1 and CDR2 are SNHLY and FYNNEI. This CDR3 comprises 14 residues. The ends lost 6 bases at V and 7 bases at J; junction bases unmatched: 2. CDR3 DNA sequence: TGTGCCAGCAGGGGGACTAGCGGGAGAAATGAGCAGTTCTTC. Its protein product is CASRGTSGRNEQFF.

This chain connects TRBV6-1 to TRBJ1-5; D remains unclear. CDR3 length: 13 residues. Trimming cost V 2 bases and J 10 bases, with 12 bases left between them. Germline V gene lookup returns CDR1 MNHNS and CDR2 SASEGT. The CDR3 is CASSEYTPGPQHF. The CDR3 DNA follows: TGTGCCAGCAGTGAATATACTCCGGGACCCCAGCATTTT.

For the CDR3, the DNA is TGTGCCAGCTCACCACCGTCAGTATGGACAGGCTATGGCTACACCTTC. Translating gives CASSPPSVWTGYGYTF. The chain combines TRBV18 with TRBJ1-2, with 7 bases that match TRBD1. CDR1 KGHSH and CDR2 LQKENI come from the germline V gene. V gave up 0 bases and J gave up 4 bases; unmatched junction bases: 8. This CDR3 has 16 amino acids.